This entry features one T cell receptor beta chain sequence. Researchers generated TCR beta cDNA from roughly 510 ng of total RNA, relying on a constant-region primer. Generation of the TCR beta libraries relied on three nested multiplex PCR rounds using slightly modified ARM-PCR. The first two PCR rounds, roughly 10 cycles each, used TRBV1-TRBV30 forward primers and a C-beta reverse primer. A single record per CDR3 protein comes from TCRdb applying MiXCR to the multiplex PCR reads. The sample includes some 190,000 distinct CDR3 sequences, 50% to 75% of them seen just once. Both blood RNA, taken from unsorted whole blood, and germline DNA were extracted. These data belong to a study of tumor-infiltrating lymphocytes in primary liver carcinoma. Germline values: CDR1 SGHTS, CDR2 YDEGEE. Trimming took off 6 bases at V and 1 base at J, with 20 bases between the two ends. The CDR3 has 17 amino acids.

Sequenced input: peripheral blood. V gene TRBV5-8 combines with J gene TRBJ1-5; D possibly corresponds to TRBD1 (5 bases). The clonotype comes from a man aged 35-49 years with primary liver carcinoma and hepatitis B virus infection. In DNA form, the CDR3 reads TGTGCCAGCACGAGAGAGGGGCGACGGCGGAGCAATCAGCCCCAGCATTTT. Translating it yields CASTREGRRRSNQPQHF.